The source of this T cell receptor (beta chain) is a study of CD8 T cells in Susac syndrome. Reverse transcription of roughly 0.45 to 1 ug RNA used random hexamers. The amplification used immunoSEQ multiplex PCR on TCR beta CDR3; it spanned 54 Vbeta and 13 Jbeta. MiXCR, run by TCRdb on the immunoSEQ multiplex PCR reads, gives a single entry per CDR3 protein. This sample has 350,000 to 550,000 distinct CDR3 sequences, with more than 80% found just once. Per germline, CDR1 LGHNT and CDR2 FRNRAP. This CDR3 is 17 amino acids long. Trimming pared 8 bases from V and 0 bases from J, leaving 20 bases between. Sequencing of TCR beta was carried out in blood CD8+ and CD4+ T cells. Multiple sclerosis controls were treatment-naive patients with stable or active relapsing-remitting disease.

The chain links TRBV12-5 to TRBJ2-4; possible D gene TRBD1, 5 bases. This TCR was sampled from a human donor with multiple sclerosis. The source material was CD8+ T cells from PBMCs. CDR3 nucleotide sequence: TGTGCTAGTAGTTCATATACAGGAGACCTAGCCAAAAACATTCAGTACTTC. This gives the protein CASSSYTGDLAKNIQYF.